A selection of T cell receptor beta chains follows, all from one sample in a study of blood T cell repertoires in COVID-19. Data came from immunoSEQ multiplex PCR; TCRdb stores just in-frame clones and leaves some out. The table has about 100,000 clones, roughly 89% seen once. Sequenced sample: peripheral blood. The receptors originated from a human donor in a cohort sampled during active COVID-19. Each CDR3 is given with its conserved first and last residue. Fields, in order: J gene, CDR3 length, clone size, D gene, V gene, CDR3 DNA, CDR3 protein. The D gene is left open where the match is weak. Not all rows give a size; the values are once, few, many and, for expanded clones, a class.

>TRBJ1-6|20|-|-|TRBV3-1/TRBV3-2
TGTGCCAGCAGCCAAGTAATCGGTACAGCACCGAGCTCCTATAATTCACCCCTCCACTTT
CASSQVIGTAPSSYNSPLHF
>TRBJ2-7|12|-|TRBD2|TRBV27
TGTGCCAGCAGGCCCCCGGGGGGAGAGCAGTACTTC
CASRPPGGEQYF
>TRBJ1-6|17|-|TRBD1|TRBV18
TGTGCCAGCTCATGGACAGGGGATAGCTCCTATAATTCACCCCTCCACTTT
CASSWTGDSSYNSPLHF
>TRBJ2-3|15|-|TRBD2|TRBV5-1
TGCGCCAGCAGCGGGACTAGCGGCCTCACAGATACGCAGTATTTT
CASSGTSGLTDTQYF
>TRBJ1-3|15|once|TRBD1|TRBV5-1
TGCGCCAGCAGCACCGACAGGGGCCCTGGAAACACCATATATTTT
CASSTDRGPGNTIYF
>TRBJ2-1|13|-|-|TRBV28
TGTGCCAGCATGCGGGTCTCCTACAATGAGCAGTTCTTC
CASMRVSYNEQFF
>TRBJ2-2|13|-|-|TRBV6-5
TGTGCCAGCAGTTACCCCGGGACCGGGGAGCTGTTTTTT
CASSYPGTGELFF
>TRBJ2-2|15|-|-|TRBV19
TGTGCCAGTAGTATGTGGTTTACGGGCACCGGGGAGCTGTTTTTT
CASSMWFTGTGELFF
>TRBJ2-3|19|once|TRBD2|TRBV7-8
TGTGCCAGCAGCTTTCGCCGATTGGGACTAGCGGGAGGATCAGATACGCAGTATTTT
CASSFRRLGLAGGSDTQYF
>TRBJ2-7|13|-|-|TRBV11-2
TGTGCCAGCAGCTTGTACAACACCTACGAGCAGTACTTC
CASSLYNTYEQYF
>TRBJ2-7|14|-|-|TRBV5-4
TGTGCCAGCAGCGGACCCGGAGCCGGGGGCGAGCAGTACTTC
CASSGPGAGGEQYF
>TRBJ1-3|14|once|TRBD1|TRBV2
TGTGCCAGCAGCGACAGGGGCTCTGGAAACACCATATATTTT
CASSDRGSGNTIYF
>TRBJ2-2|15|-|-|TRBV7-6
TGTGCCAGCAGCTTAGGCAGCGGAGGCACCGGGGAGCTGTTTTTT
CASSLGSGGTGELFF
>TRBJ2-7|15|-|TRBD1|TRBV5-8
TGTGCCAGCAGCATCACCGGGACAGGGACCTACGAGCAGTACTTC
CASSITGTGTYEQYF
>TRBJ2-1|17|-|TRBD1|TRBV3-1/TRBV3-2
TGTGCCAGCAGCCAAGGCTCCGGACAGGGAGGCTACAATGAGCAGTTCTTC
CASSQGSGQGGYNEQFF
>TRBJ1-3|15|-|-|TRBV2
TGTGCCAGCTGCCGGGACATTCTCTCTGGAAACACCATATATTTT
CASCRDILSGNTIYF
>TRBJ2-3|14|-|TRBD2|TRBV11-3
TGTGCCAGCAGCTTAGATCGGACTAGCGGGACGCAGTATTTT
CASSLDRTSGTQYF
>TRBJ2-7|15|-|TRBD1|TRBV11-3
TGTGCCAGCAGCTTGACAGGGGGATACCCTTACGAGCAGTACTTC
CASSLTGGYPYEQYF
>TRBJ1-1|15|-|TRBD1|TRBV5-8
TGTGCCAGCAGCCAAATCGGACAGGGGAGATCTGAAGCTTTCTTT
CASSQIGQGRSEAFF
>TRBJ2-2|17|-|-|TRBV4-1
TGCGCCAGCAGCCAAGATGAGGCGGGGAGAAACACCGGGGAGCTGTTTTTT
CASSQDEAGRNTGELFF
>TRBJ2-3|13|-|-|TRBV11-3
TGTGCCAGCAACGGACAGAGCACAGATACGCAGTATTTT
CASNGQSTDTQYF
>TRBJ1-4|15|few|-|TRBV14
TGTGCCAGCAGCCAAGGGTCGGGGAAAGGAGAAAAACTGTTTTTT
CASSQGSGKGEKLFF
>TRBJ1-2|16|-|TRBD1|TRBV19
TGTGCCAGTAGTATCGGAGCAGGGGGCGCGAGGTATGGCTACACCTTC
CASSIGAGGARYGYTF
>TRBJ2-3|15|-|-|TRBV7-6
TGTGCCAGCAGCTTAGCTGCACTTCAGGCAGATACGCAGTATTTT
CASSLAALQADTQYF
>TRBJ1-2|14|-|TRBD1|TRBV11-2
TGTGCCAGCAGCGCCCGGACAGGGGAGAATGGCTACACCTTC
CASSARTGENGYTF
>TRBJ2-1|14|-|-|TRBV7-2
TGTGCCAGCAGCCCGTCGGGGAGGACGAATGAGCAGTTCTTC
CASSPSGRTNEQFF
>TRBJ2-1|13|-|-|TRBV5-4
TGTGCCAGCAGCTTGGTAGCTTCGCCTGAGCAGTTCTTC
CASSLVASPEQFF
>TRBJ2-3|14|few|-|TRBV4-2
TGTGCCAGCAGCCAAGGGGTGGGTGGAGGTACGCAGTATTTT
CASSQGVGGGTQYF
>TRBJ1-5|15|-|TRBD1|TRBV28
TGTGCCAGCAGTTTAGCCAGGGGGCAGGATCAGCCCCAGCATTTT
CASSLARGQDQPQHF
>TRBJ1-2|14|-|-|TRBV6-5
TGTGCCAGCAGTTCGGATAGGGACATCTTGGGCTACACCTTC
CASSSDRDILGYTF
>TRBJ2-7|16|once|TRBD2|TRBV7-8
TGTGCCAGCAGCTTGCCGGGACTAGCGGTGCTTTCGGGGCAGTACTTC
CASSLPGLAVLSGQYF
>TRBJ1-3|14|-|TRBD1|TRBV5-6
TGTGCCAGCAGCCAGGGGACAGCTGGAAACACCATATATTTT
CASSQGTAGNTIYF
>TRBJ2-2|15|few|-|TRBV5-1
TGCGCCAGCAGCTTAAGTGTGACAAATACCGGGGAGCTGTTTTTT
CASSLSVTNTGELFF
>TRBJ2-7|14|-|-|TRBV19
TGTGCCAGTAGTCCCGGGGTCGGCTCCTACGAGCAGTACTTC
CASSPGVGSYEQYF
>TRBJ1-6|15|-|-|TRBV9
TGTGCCAGCAGCGTAGTTGGGACATTAAATTCACCCCTCCACTTT
CASSVVGTLNSPLHF
>TRBJ2-4|19|-|-|TRBV19
TGTGCCAGTAGTATAGCGAAACGGAGGCAGACCTTAGCCAAAAACATTCAGTACTTC
CASSIAKRRQTLAKNIQYF
>TRBJ1-1|14|-|TRBD1|TRBV30
TGTGCCTGGAGGGCCTCAGGGGGATACACTGAAGCTTTCTTT
CAWRASGGYTEAFF
>TRBJ1-1|14|-|TRBD1|TRBV5-1
TGCGCCAGCAGCCCGACAGGGGACAACACTGAAGCTTTCTTT
CASSPTGDNTEAFF
>TRBJ1-2|14|-|-|TRBV18
TGTGCCAGCTCACCCGGGACACAAAGTAATGGCTACACCTTC
CASSPGTQSNGYTF
>TRBJ2-3|15|-|-|TRBV9
TGTGCCAGCGCGAGGGGGGGCGCGGGCACAGATACGCAGTATTTT
CASARGGAGTDTQYF
>TRBJ2-7|13|-|TRBD1|TRBV15
TGTGCCACCAGCAGGGACAGGGGATACGAGCAGTACTTC
CATSRDRGYEQYF
>TRBJ2-2|15|-|TRBD2|TRBV4-1
TGCGCCAGCAGCCAAGGACTAGCGAGCACCGGGGAGCTGTTTTTT
CASSQGLASTGELFF
>TRBJ1-1|14|once|-|TRBV5-4
TGTGCCAGCAGCTTGTCCCGGGGGAACACTGAAGCTTTCTTT
CASSLSRGNTEAFF